The next 23 T cell receptor beta chains were all read from a single sample in a study of blood T cell repertoires in COVID-19 (dated by TCRdb to 2019 to 2021). Library preparation was by the immunoSEQ multiplex PCR assay. This is the immuneACCESS table as TCRdb keeps it, with only in-frame sequences that have V and J called. A part of the clones is gone; compared with another copy, unresolved V genes explain less than half, and the rest is unexplained. In all, the sample holds a few hundred thousand clones, and approximately 88% of those were seen once. The top ten constitute approximately 1.8% of the sample. Sequenced material: peripheral blood. These receptors originate from a woman aged 25 to 39 with COVID-19, enrolled during active disease.

The chain employs TRBV2 and TRBJ1-4; possible D gene TRBD1, 5 bases. Trimming shortened V by 5 bases and J by 7 bases, and 14 bases separated the two germline ends. Germline V gene data show CDR1 as SNHLY and CDR2 as FYNNEI. The CDR3 is 14 amino acids. The CDR3 spells CASSLVGAGEKLFF. Here the CDR3 DNA reads TGTGCCAGCAGTCTGGTAGGGGCAGGTGAAAAACTGTTTTTT.

The chain uses TRBV5-6 and TRBJ2-2, with D possibly TRBD2 on 5 matching bases. V dropped 5 bases and J dropped 4 bases, with 12 bases sitting between them. The CDR3 is made up of 14 amino acids. Germline values: CDR1 SGHDT, CDR2 YYEEEE. The CDR3 region has the DNA TGTGCCAGCAGTTTACTAGTCGTCACCGGGGAGCTGTTTTTT. Protein: CASSLLVVTGELFF.

The rearrangement links TRBV9 to TRBJ1-3, with 7 bases matching TRBD1. Germline CDR1 SGDLS, CDR2 YYNGEE. The ends lost 4 bases at V and 7 bases at J; junction bases unmatched: 11. This CDR3 contains 15 residues. The DNA for the CDR3 is TGTGCCAGCAGCTCCCGACAGGGCTTCGGGAACACCATATATTTT. Translated: CASSSRQGFGNTIYF. Looking up the rest from reference TRBV9 and TRBJ1-3 gives the full variable domain: DSGVTQTPKHLITATGQRVTLRCSPRSGDLSVYWYQQSLDQGLQFLIQYYNGEERAKGNILERFSAQQFPDLHSELNLSSLELGDSALYFCASSSRQGFGNTIYFGEGSWLTVV.

V is TRBV10-3 and J is TRBJ2-1, with TRBD2 matching 7 bases. J was trimmed by 2 bases and V by 6 bases; bases with no gene match: 1. There are 13 residues in the CDR3. The germline gives CDR1 ENHRY, CDR2 SYGVKD. The CDR3 reads CAIRAGTYNEQFF. CDR3 DNA: TGTGCCATCAGAGCGGGGACCTACAATGAGCAGTTCTTC.

The table lists this clone with a few counts. V usage is TRBV6-2 or TRBV6-3 and J usage is TRBJ2-3; perhaps TRBD2 as D (5 bases). The V gene lost 2 bases and the J gene lost 3 bases, with 9 bases spanning the gap. Germline V CDR1 and CDR2: MNHEY, SVGEGT. This CDR3 comprises 14 residues. The CDR3 here is CASSYILATDTQYF. The CDR3 nucleotides read TGTGCCAGCAGTTACATTCTAGCTACAGATACGCAGTATTTT.

This chain joins TRBV27 and TRBJ1-5, with D unresolved. Germline CDR1 MNHEY, CDR2 SMNVEV (reference sequence). Between the trimmed V and J ends, which lost 6 bases and 6 bases, there was a span of 9 bases. This CDR3 spans 12 amino acids. The CDR3 nucleotides are TGTGCCAGCAGAACCTCCGGTCAGCCCCAGCATTTT. This gives the protein CASRTSGQPQHF.

This clone showed up just a few times. This chain uses TRBV5-1 with TRBJ2-5, with no clear D. Germline lookup yields CDR1 SGHRS and CDR2 YFSETQ. The CDR3 sequence is 13 residues long. Trimming left V 4 bases short and J 3 bases short, with 10 bases between. The CDR3 DNA sequence: TGCGCCAGCAGCCGGCAGGAAAAAGAGACCCAGTACTTC. This translates into CASSRQEKETQYF.

The CDR3 coding sequence is TGCGCCAGCAGCTTGGGACAGTCTAATGAAAAACTGTTTTTT. Translation gives CASSLGQSNEKLFF. The chain links TRBV5-1 to TRBJ1-4; the D gene is possibly TRBD1 (5 bases). Trimming pared 0 bases from V and 3 bases from J, leaving 6 bases between. The germline CDR1 and CDR2 sequences are SGHRS and YFSETQ. This CDR3 contains 14 residues.

The chain recombines TRBV6-6 with TRBJ2-3; D uncertain. Germline V gene sequence: CDR1 MNHNY, CDR2 SVGAGI (reference sequence). The CDR3 totals 12 residues. Trimming pared 5 bases from V and 3 bases from J, leaving 6 bases between. The CDR3 loop reads CASSSSTDTQYF. Here the CDR3 DNA reads TGTGCCAGCAGTAGTAGTACAGATACGCAGTATTTT.

The J gene is TRBJ2-3, the V gene TRBV7-6, with 7 bases aligning to TRBD2. Germline assignment: CDR1 SGHVS and CDR2 FNYEAQ. The CDR3 loop spans 16 amino acids. The V segment lost 1 base and the J segment 3 bases; nucleotides outside the gene matches: 7. For the CDR3, the DNA is TGTGCCAGCAGCTTAGTGGGTGGACTAGTGACAGATACGCAGTATTTT. Translation: CASSLVGGLVTDTQYF.

The rearrangement links TRBV27 to TRBJ2-5; 7 bases align to TRBD1. In germline, CDR1 is MNHEY, CDR2 SMNVEV (reference sequence). V was pared by 3 bases and J by 5 bases, with 15 bases of the junction left unmatched. CDR3 length equals 17 residues. Here the CDR3 reads CASSFGGWPGQRETQYF. In DNA, the CDR3 is TGTGCCAGCAGTTTTGGGGGCTGGCCGGGACAGCGGGAGACCCAGTACTTC.

The V and J genes are TRBV6-6 and TRBJ2-7; 11 nucleotides align to TRBD2. This CDR3 comprises 16 residues. Looked up from germline, CDR1 is MNHNY and CDR2 is SVGAGI (reference sequence). V trimming: 7 bases; J trimming: 1 base; junction bases outside the gene matches: 9. The chain's CDR3 is CASTRAGTSGSYEQYF. CDR3 sequence (DNA): TGTGCCAGCACCCGAGCCGGGACTAGCGGATCCTACGAGCAGTACTTC.

The rearrangement links TRBV9 to TRBJ2-1, with TRBD2 matching over 9 bases. Trimming at V came to 3 bases and at J to 8 bases, leaving 6 bases not matched to a gene. This CDR3 contains 14 residues. Germline-derived CDR1 and CDR2 are SGDLS and YYNGEE. For the CDR3, the DNA is TGTGCCAGCAGCGCTGCGGGGGGGTTCTATGAGCAGTTCTTC. The encoded protein is CASSAAGGFYEQFF.

V is TRBV4-1 and J is TRBJ1-4, with unresolved D. The V end lost 3 bases, the J end lost 0 bases, and 11 bases lay between the germline ends. Per germline, CDR1 MGHRA and CDR2 YSYEKL. The CDR3 spans 16 residues. The CDR3 is CASSQEVGSTNEKLFF. In nucleotides, the CDR3 is TGCGCCAGCAGCCAGGAGGTTGGATCAACTAATGAAAAACTGTTTTTT.

This clone was seen a single time. The chain joins TRBV7-3 to TRBJ1-2, with D perhaps matching TRBD1 (6 bases). The CDR3 extends over 13 amino acids. V lost 2 bases and J 8 bases, leaving 12 bases between the germline ends. Germline CDR1 SGHTA, CDR2 FQGTGA. This chain's CDR3 is CASSLYREGGYTF. For the CDR3, the DNA is TGTGCCAGCAGCTTATACAGGGAAGGGGGCTACACCTTC. The whole variable domain, filled in from reference TRBV7-3 and TRBJ1-2, reads GAGVSQTPSNKVTEKGKYVELRCDPISGHTALYWYRQSLGQGPEFLIYFQGTGAADDSGLPNDRFFAVRPEGSVSTLKIQRTERGDSAVYLCASSLYREGGYTFGSGTRLTVV.

This clone was detected a few times. The junction differs from germline at one of its ends, possibly a read error. V gene TRBV9 combines with J gene TRBJ2-1, with 10 nucleotides matching TRBD2. The CDR3 runs 16 residues. Germline V gene sequence: CDR1 SGDLS, CDR2 YYNGEE. The CDR3 here is CASSVGTSGSHNEQFF. The CDR3 DNA is TGTGCCAGCAGCGTAGGGACTAGCGGCTCCCACAATGAGCAGTTCTTC.

The V call is TRBV5-8, the J call TRBJ1-5, with D perhaps TRBD1 (5 bases). Per germline, CDR1 SGHTS and CDR2 YDEGEE. The V end lost 4 bases, the J end lost 11 bases, and 22 bases lay between the germline ends. This CDR3 contains 15 residues. CDR3 region: CASSPRDRVPFSQHF. The CDR3 DNA is TGTGCCAGCAGCCCGCGCGACAGAGTTCCTTTCTCCCAGCATTTT.

This chain joins TRBV3-1 (or the pseudogene TRBV3-2) and TRBJ1-2; 9 bases map to TRBD1. Germline V lookup: CDR1 LGHDT, CDR2 YNNKEL (reference sequence). The V gene end was trimmed by 2 bases and the J gene end by 7 bases; junction bases not matched to a gene: 8. The CDR3 is 15 residues long. CDR3 region: CASSQRDRGLGGYTF. In DNA, the CDR3 is TGTGCCAGCAGCCAACGAGACAGGGGGTTGGGTGGCTACACCTTC.

V and J are TRBV5-6 and TRBJ1-2; D is perhaps TRBD1 (6 bases). Trimming pared 5 bases from V and 4 bases from J, leaving 12 bases between. Looked up from germline, CDR1 is SGHDT and CDR2 is YYEEEE. The CDR3 has 13 residues. This chain's CDR3 is CASRAQGPYGYTF. The CDR3 DNA sequence: TGTGCCAGCAGGGCTCAGGGGCCCTATGGCTACACCTTC. Full variable domain (outside the CDR3, taken from reference TRBV5-6 and TRBJ1-2): DAGVTQSPTHLIKTRGQQVTLRCSPKSGHDTVSWYQQALGQGPQFIFQYYEEEERQRGNFPDRFSGHQFPNYSSELNVNALLLGDSALYLCASRAQGPYGYTFGSGTRLTVV.

The chain links TRBV4-2 to TRBJ2-1, with TRBD2 as a possible D gene (6 bases). Trimming cost V 4 bases and J 0 bases, with 16 bases left between them. Germline V lookup: CDR1 LGHNA, CDR2 YNFKEQ. The CDR3 runs 17 residues. The CDR3 DNA reads TGTGCCAGCAGCCCAAAGGGGCGGGGAGGCTCCTACAATGAGCAGTTCTTC. It codes for CASSPKGRGGSYNEQFF.

The J gene is TRBJ2-1, the V gene TRBV5-4, with 11 bases lining up with TRBD2. The CDR3 is 14 residues long. The J segment lost 9 bases and the V segment lost 5 bases, leaving 7 bases of the junction unmatched. Germline values: CDR1 SGHNT, CDR2 YYREEE (reference sequence). CDR3 loop: CASRVAGGPREQFF. CDR3 nucleotides: TGTGCCAGCAGAGTAGCGGGGGGGCCACGTGAGCAGTTCTTC.

The V gene is TRBV2, the J gene TRBJ2-2; 16 nucleotides line up with TRBD2. V dropped 4 bases and J dropped 5; count of bases not matched to a gene: 7. Per the germline V gene, CDR1 is SNHLY and CDR2 is FYNNEI. CDR3 length: 18 residues. CDR3 nucleotide sequence: TGTGCCAGCAGTGTGGGACTAGCGGGGGGGCAACTAACCGGGGAGCTGTTTTTT. This gives the protein CASSVGLAGGQLTGELFF.

The rearrangement links TRBV6-2 or TRBV6-3 to TRBJ1-2, with 8 bases lining up with TRBD1. J was trimmed by 1 base and V by 2 bases; bases with no gene match: 6. The germline V gene encodes CDR1 MNHEY and CDR2 SVGEGT. CDR3 length: 16 residues. CDR3 amino acids: CASSYPGQGINYGYTF. In DNA form, the CDR3 reads TGTGCCAGCAGTTACCCCGGACAGGGTATTAACTATGGCTACACCTTC.